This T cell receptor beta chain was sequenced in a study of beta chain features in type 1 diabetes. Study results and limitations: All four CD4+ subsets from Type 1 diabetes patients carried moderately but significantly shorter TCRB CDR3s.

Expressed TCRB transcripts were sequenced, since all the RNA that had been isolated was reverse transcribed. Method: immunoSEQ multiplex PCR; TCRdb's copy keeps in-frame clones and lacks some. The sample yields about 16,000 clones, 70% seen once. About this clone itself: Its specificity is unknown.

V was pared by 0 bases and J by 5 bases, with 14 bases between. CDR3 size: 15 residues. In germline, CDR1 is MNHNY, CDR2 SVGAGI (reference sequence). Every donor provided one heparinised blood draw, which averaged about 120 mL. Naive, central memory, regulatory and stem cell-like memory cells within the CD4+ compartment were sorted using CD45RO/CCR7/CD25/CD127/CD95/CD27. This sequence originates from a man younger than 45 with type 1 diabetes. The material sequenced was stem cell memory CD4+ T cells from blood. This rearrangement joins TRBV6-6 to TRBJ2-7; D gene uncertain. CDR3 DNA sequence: TGTGCCAGCAGTTACTCGAATGGGCATCGCAACGAGCAGTACTTC. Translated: CASSYSNGHRNEQYF.